This T cell receptor (beta chain) was captured in a study of T cell responses to AZD1222 COVID-19 vaccine. Whole-study results and caveats: Breadth and depth of Spike-specific TCRs rose after two AZD1222 doses. In all cases, repertoires were sampled only after the peak T cell response. Nearly half of spike-specific TCRs reportedly target variant regions that are unmutated in the B.1.351 and B.1.1.7 variants.

Using immunoSEQ multiplex PCR, the repertoire was profiled, and TCRdb retains in-frame clones only, with some absent. The sample contains 150,000 to 200,000 clones, roughly 91% of which appear only once. In this sample, this clone turned up once. Its antigen is still unknown. The sample contains more than one DNA sequence encoding this CDR3. The CDR3 runs to 12 residues. V was cut by 0 bases and J by 5 bases, with 4 bases left in between. Germline CDR1 SGDLS, CDR2 YYNGEE. This clonotype was sampled from an adult in good health. This chain joins TRBV9 and TRBJ2-3; D is ambiguous. Here the sequenced sample was peripheral blood, taken on day 0 of AZD1222 vaccination. The chain's CDR3 is CASSVVGDTQYF. The CDR3 nucleotides are TGTGCCAGCAGCGTAGTTGGAGATACGCAGTATTTT.